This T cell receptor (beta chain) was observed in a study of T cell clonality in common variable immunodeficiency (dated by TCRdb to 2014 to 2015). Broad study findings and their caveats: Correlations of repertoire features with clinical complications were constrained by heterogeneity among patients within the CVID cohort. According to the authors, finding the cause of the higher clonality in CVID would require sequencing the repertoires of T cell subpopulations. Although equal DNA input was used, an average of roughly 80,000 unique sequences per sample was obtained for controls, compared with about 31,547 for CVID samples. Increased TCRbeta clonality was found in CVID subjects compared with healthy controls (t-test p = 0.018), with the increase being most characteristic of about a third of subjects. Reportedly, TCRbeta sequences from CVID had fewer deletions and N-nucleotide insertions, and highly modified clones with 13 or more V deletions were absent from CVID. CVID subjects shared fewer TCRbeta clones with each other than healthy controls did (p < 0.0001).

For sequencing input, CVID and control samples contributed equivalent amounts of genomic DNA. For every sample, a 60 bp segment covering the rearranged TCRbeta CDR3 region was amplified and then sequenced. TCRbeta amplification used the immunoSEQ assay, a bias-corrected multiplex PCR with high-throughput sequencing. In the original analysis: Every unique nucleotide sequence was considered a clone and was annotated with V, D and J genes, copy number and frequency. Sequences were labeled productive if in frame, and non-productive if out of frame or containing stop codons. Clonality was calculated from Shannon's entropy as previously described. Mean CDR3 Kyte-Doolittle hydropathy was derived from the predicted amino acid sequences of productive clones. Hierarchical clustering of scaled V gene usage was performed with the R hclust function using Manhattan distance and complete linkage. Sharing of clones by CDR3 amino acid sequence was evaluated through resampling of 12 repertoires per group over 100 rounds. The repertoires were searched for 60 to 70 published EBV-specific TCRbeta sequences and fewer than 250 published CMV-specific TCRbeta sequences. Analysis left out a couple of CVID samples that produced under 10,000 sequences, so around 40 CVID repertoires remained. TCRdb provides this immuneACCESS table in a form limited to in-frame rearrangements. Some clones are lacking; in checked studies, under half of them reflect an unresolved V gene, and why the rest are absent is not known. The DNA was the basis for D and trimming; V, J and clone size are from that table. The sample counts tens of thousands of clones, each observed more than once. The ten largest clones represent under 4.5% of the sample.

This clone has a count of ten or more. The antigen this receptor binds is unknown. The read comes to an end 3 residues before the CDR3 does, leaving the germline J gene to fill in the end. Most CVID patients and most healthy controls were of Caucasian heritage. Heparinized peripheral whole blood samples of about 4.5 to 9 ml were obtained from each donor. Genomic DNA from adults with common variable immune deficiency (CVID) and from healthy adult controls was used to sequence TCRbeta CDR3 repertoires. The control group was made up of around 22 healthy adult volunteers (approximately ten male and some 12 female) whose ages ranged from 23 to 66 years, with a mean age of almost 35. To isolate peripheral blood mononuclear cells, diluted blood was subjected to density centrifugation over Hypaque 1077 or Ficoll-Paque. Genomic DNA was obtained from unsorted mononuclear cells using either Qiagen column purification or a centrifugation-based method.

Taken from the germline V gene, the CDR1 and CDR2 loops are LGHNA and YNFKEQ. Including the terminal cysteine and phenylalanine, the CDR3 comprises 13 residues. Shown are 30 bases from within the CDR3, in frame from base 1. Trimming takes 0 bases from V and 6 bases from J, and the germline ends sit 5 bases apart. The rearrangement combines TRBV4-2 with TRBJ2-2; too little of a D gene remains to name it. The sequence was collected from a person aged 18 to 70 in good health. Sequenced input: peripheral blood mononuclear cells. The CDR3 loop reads CASSQDRPGELFF. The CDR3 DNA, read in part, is TGTGCCAGCAGCCAAGATCGTCCCGGGGAG.